What follows are 25 T cell receptor beta chains derived from one specimen sequenced in a study of blood T cells in healthy people across ages. Sample-barcoded 5' priming and a J-beta primer mix drove a second PCR of roughly 6 to 12 cycles. Using its own MiXCR run on the 5' RACE reads, TCRdb lists one record per CDR3 protein. This table has some 930,000 distinct CDR3 sequences, approximately 32% appearing once. This sample was shared with a second study, whose subject was T cells of mothers and their children.

The sample taken for sequencing was blood. The receptor source for this set is a woman in her forties in good health.

A single count supports this clonotype. The gene calls are TRBV6-5 and TRBJ1-4; D remains unclear. Germline-derived CDR1 and CDR2 are MNHEY and SVGAGI. This CDR3 has 14 residues. The V and J ends lost 7 bases and 1 base respectively, with 10 bases between them. CDR3 sequence reads: CASKISLTNEKLFF. In DNA form, the CDR3 reads TGTGCCAGCAAAATCAGCCTAACTAATGAAAAACTGTTTTTT.

This clonotype was detected only a few times. The chain recombines TRBV19 with TRBJ2-7; D perhaps matches TRBD2 (6 bases). CDR3 size: 16 residues. CDR1 and CDR2 from the germline V gene are LNHDA and SQIVND (reference sequence). Trimming cost V 7 bases and J 3 bases, with 22 bases left between them. CDR3 bases: TGTGCCAGTACCCCTCGGGCTTTCGGGGGTTTCTACGAGCAGTACTTC. Translating gives CASTPRAFGGFYEQYF.

This clonotype has more than one count but fewer than ten. The J gene is TRBJ2-7, the V gene TRBV5-1; a weak D match, TRBD2 (6 bases). V was pared by 5 bases and J by 3 bases, with 15 bases between. The CDR3 covers 14 residues. The V gene's germline CDR1 is SGHRS and CDR2 YFSETQ. As DNA, the CDR3 is TGCGCCAGCAGACTAGGACTAACCAGCTACGAGCAGTACTTC. Translating gives CASRLGLTSYEQYF.

This clonotype was seen a handful of times. This chain links TRBV28 with TRBJ1-4, with D unresolved. The germline V gene has CDR1 MDHEN and CDR2 SYDVKM. CDR3 length: 13 amino acids. With 7 bases removed from V and 4 bases from J, the gap between germline ends came to 10 bases. As DNA, the CDR3 is TGTGCCAGCACTATGGACGGTAATGAAAAACTGTTTTTT. Translated, it gives CASTMDGNEKLFF.

The count of this clonotype is one. V is TRBV20-1 and J is TRBJ2-3; possibly TRBD1 for D (6 bases). There are 17 residues in the CDR3. Germline V gene lookup returns CDR1 DFQATT and CDR2 SNEGSKA (reference sequence). V lost 2 bases and J 2 bases, leaving 20 bases between the germline ends. The CDR3 sequence: CSARLPWERDTTDTQYF. For the CDR3, the DNA is TGCAGTGCTAGACTACCCTGGGAACGGGACACCACAGATACGCAGTATTTT.

This rearrangement joins TRBV15 to TRBJ1-1; D may be TRBD1 (5 bases). V was trimmed by 0 bases and J by 4 bases, leaving 9 bases between them. From germline, CDR1 is LNHNV and CDR2 YYDKDF (reference sequence). The CDR3 is 14 amino acids. In DNA, the CDR3 is TGTGCCACCAGCAGAGATCGGACAACCACTGAAGCTTTCTTT. It encodes CATSRDRTTTEAFF. Together with reference TRBV15 and TRBJ1-1, the CDR3 gives the full variable domain: DAMVIQNPRYQVTQFGKPVTLSCSQTLNHNVMYWYQQKSSQAPKLLFHYYDKDFNNEADTPDNFQSRRPNTSFCFLDIRSPGLGDTAMYLCATSRDRTTTEAFFGQGTRLTVV.

This chain connects TRBV6-2 or TRBV6-3 to TRBJ2-7; a possible D gene is TRBD2 (5 bases). The germline V and J ends were trimmed by 6 bases and 3 bases, with 9 bases remaining between them. In germline, CDR1 is MNHEY, CDR2 SVGEGT. The CDR3 has 12 amino acids. CDR3: CASRWGDYEQYF. CDR3 DNA sequence: TGTGCCAGCAGATGGGGAGACTACGAGCAGTACTTC.

J is TRBJ1-2 and V is TRBV2, with D possibly being TRBD1 (5 bases). The CDR3 spans 16 residues. V lost 2 bases to trimming and J lost 8 bases, with 21 bases between them. Per the germline V gene, CDR1 is SNHLY and CDR2 is FYNNEI. CDR3 DNA sequence: TGTGCCAGCAGTGAACTTAGGACATTAACGAAAAGCGGCTACACCTTC. This sequence encodes CASSELRTLTKSGYTF.

The rearrangement links TRBV7-9 to TRBJ1-1; D is undetermined. Per germline, CDR1 SEHNR and CDR2 FQNEAQ (reference sequence). This CDR3 has 14 residues. V was clipped by 5 bases and J by 5 bases, with 15 bases between them. The CDR3 spells CASSLRSRPTEAFF. The CDR3 DNA reads TGTGCCAGCAGCCTAAGGAGTAGGCCGACTGAAGCTTTCTTT.

This clonotype appeared a few times. A read error may produce the germline difference seen at one junction end. The rearrangement links TRBV4-3 to TRBJ1-6; unclear D gene. This CDR3 contains 15 residues. Germline V lookup: CDR1 LGHNA, CDR2 YSLEER. The CDR3 coding sequence is TGCGCCAGCAGCCAAGGGAAAGGAGATAATTCACCCCCCCACTTT. It encodes CASSQGKGDNSPPHF.

Remarks on this clonotype: A much larger clone lies one base from this, so it may be a read error. The chain carries TRBV5-5 and TRBJ2-7, with 9 bases that match TRBD1. The CDR3 runs to 18 residues. CDR1 is SGHKS, CDR2 YYEKEE, per germline (reference sequence). CDR3: CASILALLPGTGIYEQYF. The CDR3 DNA reads TGTGCCAGCATCTTGGCCCTCCTTCCCGGGACAGGGATTTACGAGCAGTACTTC.

This clonotype was counted between two and nine times. The chain combines TRBV12-3 or TRBV12-4 with TRBJ2-3; 8 bases agree with TRBD1. The CDR3 is made up of 14 amino acids. The junction had 9 bases not matched to a gene; V was cut back by 6 bases and J by 7 bases. Here the CDR3 DNA reads TGTGCCAGCAGCCCCGGACAGGGTGGGAATACGCAGTATTTT. This codes for CASSPGQGGNTQYF.

V is TRBV5-1 and J is TRBJ1-4; TRBD1 is a possible D gene (6 bases). The CDR3 is 14 residues long. The V gene lost 5 bases and the J gene lost 3 bases, with 11 bases spanning the gap. Per germline, CDR1 SGHRS and CDR2 YFSETQ. The CDR3 coding sequence is TGCGCCAGCAGAAACCAGGGGTCTAATGAAAAACTGTTTTTT. It encodes CASRNQGSNEKLFF. The whole variable domain, filled in from reference TRBV5-1 and TRBJ1-4, reads KAGVTQTPRYLIKTRGQQVTLSCSPISGHRSVSWYQQTPGQGLQFLFEYFSETQRNKGNFPGRFSGRQFSNSRSEMNVSTLELGDSALYLCASRNQGSNEKLFFGSGTQLSVL.

This clonotype showed up many times. The J gene is TRBJ2-5, the V gene TRBV7-2; no reliable D call. Germline CDR1 is SGHTA and CDR2 is FQGNSA. With 5 bases removed from V and 7 bases from J, the gap between germline ends came to 14 bases. The CDR3 has 13 amino acids. The CDR3 region has the DNA TGTGCCAGCAGCCTAAGAAATCGGGCGACCCAGTACTTC. It specifies CASSLRNRATQYF.

Many counts were recorded for this clonotype. V and J are TRBV10-3 and TRBJ2-7, with D possibly TRBD1 on 5 matching bases. The CDR3 consists of 12 residues. The ends were cut back, 11 bases at V and 6 bases at J, with 17 bases in the middle. Germline V gives CDR1 ENHRY, CDR2 SYGVKD. CDR3 nucleotides: TGTGCCTTAGGGGCAGGTATGGGCGAGCAGTACTTC. It translates to CALGAGMGEQYF.

This clonotype was observed a few times. The chain employs TRBV19 and TRBJ2-7; 9 bases map to TRBD1. J was trimmed by 4 bases and V by 6 bases; bases with no gene match: 4. CDR1 and CDR2 from the germline V gene are LNHDA and SQIVND (reference sequence). CDR3 length equals 13 residues. The CDR3 DNA reads TGTGCCAGTAGGGGGACAGGGATGTACGAGCAGTACTTC. Amino acid sequence: CASRGTGMYEQYF.

This clonotype was detected a few times. V gene TRBV7-2 combines with J gene TRBJ1-5, with TRBD1 matching over 7 bases. Trimming cost V 4 bases and J 6 bases; bases outside gene matches: 3. This CDR3 contains 13 residues. Looked up from germline, CDR1 is SGHTA and CDR2 is FQGNSA. CDR3 sequence (DNA): TGTGCCAGCAGCTCCGACAGGGCTCAGCCCCAGCATTTT. Its protein product is CASSSDRAQPQHF.

This chain connects TRBV7-6 to TRBJ2-3, with D perhaps given as TRBD1 or TRBD2 (5 bases each). The CDR3 extends over 14 amino acids. Trimming left V 1 base short and J 4 bases short, with 9 bases between. Germline CDR1 SGHVS, CDR2 FNYEAQ. The CDR3 DNA follows: TGTGCCAGCAGCTTAGGCAGGGACCCAGATACGCAGTATTTT. It encodes CASSLGRDPDTQYF.

This clonotype has ten or more counts. V usage is TRBV21-1 and J usage is TRBJ2-7; the table's D call, TRBD1, has no DNA check behind it. TRBV21-1 is a pseudogene. The CDR3 runs to 14 residues. CDR3 amino acids: CASTGDRGRNEQYF. CDR3 sequence (DNA): TGTGCCAGCACCGGGGACAGGGGGAGAAACGAGCAGTACTTC.

The gene calls are TRBV5-1 and TRBJ1-1; no definite D call. The CDR3 has 15 amino acids. V was shortened by 0 bases and J by 1 base, with 10 bases between the two germline ends. Germline V CDR1 and CDR2: SGHRS, YFSETQ. The CDR3 sequence is CASSLGETPNTEAFF. In DNA, the CDR3 is TGCGCCAGCAGCTTGGGGGAGACACCGAACACTGAAGCTTTCTTT.

This clonotype showed up just a few times. This chain joins TRBV5-1 and TRBJ2-3, with D unclear. The CDR3 covers 15 residues. V was pared by 0 bases and J by 4 bases, with 12 bases between. The germline gives CDR1 SGHRS, CDR2 YFSETQ. The CDR3 sequence: CASSLGLTFSDTQYF. The CDR3 coding sequence is TGCGCCAGCAGCTTGGGACTGACGTTCTCAGATACGCAGTATTTT. The variable domain in full, with the rest retrieved from reference TRBV5-1 and TRBJ2-3, is KAGVTQTPRYLIKTRGQQVTLSCSPISGHRSVSWYQQTPGQGLQFLFEYFSETQRNKGNFPGRFSGRQFSNSRSEMNVSTLELGDSALYLCASSLGLTFSDTQYFGPGTRLTVL.

Notes on this clonotype: The CDR3 end shows no conserved phenylalanine or tryptophan, and so a read error is likely. The chain has TRBV2 and TRBJ2-3; 8 bases line up with TRBD2. There are 15 residues in the CDR3. The V segment lost 5 bases and the J segment 7 bases; nucleotides outside the gene matches: 11. The germline V gene has CDR1 SNHLY and CDR2 FYNNEI. The DNA for the CDR3 is TGTGCCAGCAGTTTCCGAACGGGGGGGCGGTATACGCAGTATTTG. Protein product: CASSFRTGGRYTQYL.

This clonotype has a handful of counts. This chain links TRBV4-2 with TRBJ2-3; D is unclear. Per the germline V gene, CDR1 is LGHNA and CDR2 is YNFKEQ. CDR3 length: 16 amino acids. Trimming stripped 0 bases from V and 2 bases from J, with 12 bases between. CDR3 region: CASSQDKLGLTDTQYF. In DNA, the CDR3 is TGTGCCAGCAGCCAAGATAAGCTAGGGCTCACAGATACGCAGTATTTT.

The chain is built from TRBV7-2 and TRBJ1-1; D perhaps matches TRBD1 (6 bases). The CDR3 extends over 14 amino acids. Deletions cut 3 bases from V and 6 bases from J, with 14 bases between. Germline assignment: CDR1 SGHTA and CDR2 FQGNSA. Here the CDR3 reads CASSFDTGGAEAFF. As DNA, the CDR3 is TGTGCCAGCAGCTTTGACACTGGGGGCGCTGAAGCTTTCTTT.

The chain couples TRBV11-2 to TRBJ2-7; 8 nucleotides agree with TRBD1. The CDR3 sequence is 15 residues long. V trimming: 1 base; J trimming: 6 bases; junction bases outside the gene matches: 8. Germline CDR1 and CDR2: SGHAT and FQNNGV. The CDR3 DNA sequence: TGTGCCAGCAGCTTAGCCGGCAGGGGGCCTGGCGAGCAGTACTTC. Its translation is CASSLAGRGPGEQYF.